These 16 T cell receptor beta chains were sequenced from one sample in a study of CD8 T cells in Susac syndrome. RNA in amounts of roughly 0.5 to 1 ug was reverse transcribed with random hexamers. TCRdb redid the calling of the immunoSEQ multiplex PCR reads with MiXCR, one entry per CDR3 protein. This sample has about 240,000 distinct CDR3 sequences; less than 96% occur once, and the top ten carry approximately 0.1%. The source material was CD4+ T cells from PBMCs. The source is a human donor with Susac syndrome.

The chain uses TRBV30 and TRBJ1-5; 7 nucleotides line up with TRBD1. CDR1 and CDR2 (germline): GTSNPN, SVGIG (reference sequence). Trimming cost V 1 base and J 0 bases; bases outside gene matches: 9. The CDR3 is made up of 17 amino acids. DNA of the CDR3: TGTGCCTGGAGTGACTCACCGACAGGGTATAGCAATCAGCCCCAGCATTTT. This codes for CAWSDSPTGYSNQPQHF.

This chain links TRBV20-1 with TRBJ2-7; perhaps TRBD2 as D (6 bases). The CDR3 spans 13 residues. V was pared by 3 bases and J by 2 bases, with 11 bases between. The germline gives CDR1 DFQATT, CDR2 SNEGSKA (reference sequence). In nucleotides, the CDR3 is TGCAGTGCTAGCTACGGGAGACCCTACGAGCAGTACTTC. Encoded protein: CSASYGRPYEQYF.

The chain employs TRBV6-5 and TRBJ1-2; no reliable D call. CDR3 size: 14 residues. Looked up from germline, CDR1 is MNHEY and CDR2 is SVGAGI. V was shortened by 0 bases and J by 8 bases, with 13 bases between the two germline ends. The CDR3 sequence: CASSYSPGERGYTF. CDR3 nucleotides: TGTGCCAGCAGTTACTCCCCGGGAGAAAGGGGCTACACCTTC.

This chain connects TRBV4-1 to TRBJ2-3; D ambiguous. The germline gives CDR1 MGHRA, CDR2 YSYEKL. This CDR3 has 14 residues. The V gene lost 4 bases and the J gene lost 4 bases, with 12 bases spanning the gap. The CDR3 DNA reads TGCGCCAGCAGCCTAGACCGTACCGCAGATACGCAGTATTTT. Protein product: CASSLDRTADTQYF.

This chain links TRBV29-1 with TRBJ1-1, with D hard to call. Germline-derived CDR1 and CDR2 are SQVTM and ANQGSEA. Trimming cost V 5 bases and J 1 base, with 11 bases left between them. The CDR3 has 13 residues. The CDR3 loop reads CSVTTGGNTEAFF. The DNA for the CDR3 is TGCAGCGTTACCACCGGCGGGAACACTGAAGCTTTCTTT.

This clonotype was seen more than once but under ten times. CDR3 in DNA: TGTGCCAGCAGTTTAAAGGGGAATGAGCAGTTCTTC. Translated: CASSLKGNEQFF. The chain couples TRBV28 to TRBJ2-1; perhaps TRBD1 as D (5 bases). Looked up from germline, CDR1 is MDHEN and CDR2 is SYDVKM. CDR3 length: 12 residues. The germline V and J ends were trimmed by 2 bases and 7 bases, with 6 bases remaining between them.

V gene TRBV18 combines with J gene TRBJ2-7, with 12 bases aligning to TRBD2. The CDR3 spans 16 residues. Germline values: CDR1 KGHSH, CDR2 LQKENI. The V gene end was trimmed by 3 bases and the J gene end by 13 bases; junction bases not matched to a gene: 16. CDR3 residues: CASSPNPELAGGVSYF. Written as DNA, the CDR3 is TGTGCCAGCTCACCGAATCCCGAACTAGCGGGAGGCGTTTCCTACTTC. The full variable domain, completed using reference TRBV18 and TRBJ2-7, is NAGVMQNPRHLVRRRGQEARLRCSPMKGHSHVYWYRQLPEEGLKFMVYLQKENIIDESGMPKERFSAEFPKEGPSILRIQQVVRGDSAAYFCASSPNPELAGGVSYFGPGTRLTVT.

The rearrangement uses TRBV29-1 and TRBJ2-6, with 9 nucleotides matching TRBD1. V lost 6 bases to trimming and J lost 0 bases; unmatched junction nucleotides: 6. The CDR3 is made up of 16 amino acids. CDR1 is SQVTM and CDR2 is ANQGSEA in the germline V gene. CDR3 bases: TGCAGCGTCGGACAGGGGTCCTTCTCTGGGGCCAACGTCCTGACTTTC. Translation gives CSVGQGSFSGANVLTF.

The chain uses TRBV30 and TRBJ1-5; no definite D call. This CDR3 has 14 residues. Germline CDR1 reads GTSNPN; CDR2 reads SVGIG (reference sequence). With 1 base removed from V and 2 bases from J, the gap between germline ends came to 9 bases. CDR3 residues: CAWSGGSGNQPQHF. CDR3 DNA sequence: TGTGCCTGGAGTGGGGGTTCGGGCAATCAGCCCCAGCATTTT.

CDR3 sequence reads: CASSSLDYWTEYSNQPQHF. The CDR3 DNA reads as TGTGCCAGCAGTTCACTCGATTACTGGACAGAGTATAGCAATCAGCCCCAGCATTTT. The chain has TRBV27 and TRBJ1-5; tentatively, D is TRBD1 (6 bases). CDR3 size: 19 residues. The germline V gene has CDR1 MNHEY and CDR2 SMNVEV (reference sequence). V lost 4 bases to trimming and J lost 0 bases, with 22 bases between them.

The chain employs TRBV3-1 and TRBJ2-1, with D unclear. The germline CDR1 and CDR2 sequences are LGHDT and YNNKEL (reference sequence). V dropped 1 base and J dropped 4 bases, with 5 bases sitting between them. The CDR3 has 13 amino acids. The DNA of the CDR3 is TGTGCCAGCAGCCAAGGGAATTACAATGAGCAGTTCTTC. Translated: CASSQGNYNEQFF.

This clonotype was found once. The V and J genes are TRBV20-1 and TRBJ1-5, with 9 bases lining up with TRBD1. Per germline, CDR1 DFQATT and CDR2 SNEGSKA (reference sequence). This CDR3 contains 13 residues. With 3 bases clipped from V and 7 bases from J, the junction kept 4 bases outside the gene matches. The DNA of the CDR3 is TGCAGTGCTAGGGACAGGGGTCGGCAGCCCCAGCATTTT. Translation: CSARDRGRQPQHF.

This chain's CDR3 is CASSPLHLQETQYF. CDR3 DNA: TGTGCCAGCAGTCCACTCCACCTTCAAGAGACCCAGTACTTC. The chain recombines TRBV12-3 or TRBV12-4 with TRBJ2-5; no clear D gene. Trimming removed 5 bases at V and 2 bases at J, with 12 bases between. CDR3 length: 14 residues.

The rearrangement links TRBV30 to TRBJ1-1; D unresolved. CDR1 and CDR2 (germline): GTSNPN, SVGIG (reference sequence). This CDR3 has 13 amino acids. V gave up 2 bases and J gave up 4 bases, with 11 bases separating them. The CDR3 protein is CAWSLKTVTEAFF. DNA of the CDR3: TGTGCCTGGAGTTTGAAAACAGTCACTGAAGCTTTCTTT. Together with reference TRBV30 and TRBJ1-1, the CDR3 gives the full variable domain: SQTIHQWPATLVQPVGSPLSLECTVEGTSNPNLYWYRQAAGRGLQLLFYSVGIGQISSEVPQNLSASRPQDRQFILSSKKLLLSDSGFYLCAWSLKTVTEAFFGQGTRLTVV.

The V call is TRBV12-3 or TRBV12-4, the J call TRBJ2-5, with 7 bases that match TRBD2. CDR3 size: 16 residues. The ends lost 4 bases at V and 5 bases at J; junction bases unmatched: 13. This CDR3 reads CASSSHPGLVLETQYF. CDR3 DNA sequence: TGTGCCAGCAGTTCCCATCCCGGACTAGTACTGGAGACCCAGTACTTC.

The chain couples TRBV7-9 to TRBJ1-1; D is possibly TRBD1 (6 bases). Trimming removed 10 bases from V and 0 bases from J, with 21 bases in between. Germline loops: CDR1 SEHNR, CDR2 FQNEAQ (reference sequence). The CDR3 is made up of 16 amino acids. The CDR3 sequence: CAIPPMAGEVNTEAFF. In DNA form, the CDR3 reads TGTGCCATCCCCCCTATGGCAGGGGAGGTGAACACTGAAGCTTTCTTT.